Listed below are T cell receptor beta chains from one sample, sequenced in a study of OX40 agonist ivuxolimab in advanced cancers. Here immunoSEQ multiplex PCR was the method, and the copy in TCRdb shows in-frame clones only, minus some. The sample has around 95,000 clones, approximately 89% seen once. Here the sequenced sample was CD4+ or CD8+ T cells sorted from blood, taken in a trial of the OX40 agonist ivuxolimab. Receptor source: an adult with an advanced solid tumor such as melanoma, head and neck, liver or kidney cancer. Each CDR3 is given with its conserved first and last residue.

J gene: TRBJ2-5; V gene: TRBV14; CDR3 protein: CASSRLRPQETQYF
J gene: TRBJ1-1; V gene: TRBV9; CDR3 protein: CASSVGAGRNTEAFF
J gene: TRBJ2-2; V gene: TRBV4-1; CDR3 protein: CASSSRTGGGPGELFF
J gene: TRBJ1-2; V gene: TRBV18; CDR3 protein: CASSPPGQDWYGYTF
J gene: TRBJ2-3; V gene: TRBV30; CDR3 protein: CAWSKLAGGDTQYF
J gene: TRBJ1-1; V gene: TRBV6-1; CDR3 protein: CASSAQGGANTEAFF
J gene: TRBJ1-6; V gene: TRBV20-1; CDR3 protein: CSARSGQALHF
J gene: TRBJ2-2; V gene: TRBV6-4; CDR3 protein: CASSSLAGATGELFF
J gene: TRBJ2-5; V gene: TRBV5-1; CDR3 protein: CASSLTGQQETQYF
J gene: TRBJ1-1; V gene: TRBV2; CDR3 protein: CASSYDKNTEAFF
J gene: TRBJ1-5; V gene: TRBV30; CDR3 protein: CAWSKSLGKEQPQHF
J gene: TRBJ2-2; V gene: TRBV11-2; CDR3 protein: CASSVAGSWGNAGELFF
J gene: TRBJ2-5; V gene: TRBV5-4; CDR3 protein: CASSSGGLAGIQETQYF
J gene: TRBJ2-1; V gene: TRBV11-2; CDR3 protein: CASSPGIASYNEQFF
J gene: TRBJ2-3; V gene: TRBV5-1; CDR3 protein: CASSLERGETDTQYF
J gene: TRBJ2-5; V gene: TRBV19; CDR3 protein: CASSFGTGRQETQYF
J gene: TRBJ1-1; V gene: TRBV7-6; CDR3 protein: CASSLRGDTEAFF
J gene: TRBJ2-3; V gene: TRBV5-6; CDR3 protein: CASSLASERRFDTQYF
J gene: TRBJ2-7; V gene: TRBV30; CDR3 protein: CAWSGDRDEYF
J gene: TRBJ2-1; V gene: TRBV10-1; CDR3 protein: CASSGDSNSQFF
J gene: TRBJ1-2; V gene: TRBV29-1; CDR3 protein: CSVDRGQGDQAGYTF
J gene: TRBJ2-3; V gene: TRBV6-6; CDR3 protein: CASILDRGGDTQYF
J gene: TRBJ2-1; V gene: TRBV30; CDR3 protein: CAWSGHFSYNEQFF
J gene: TRBJ2-1; V gene: TRBV19; CDR3 protein: CASRRRGGAGVNEQFF
J gene: TRBJ2-7; V gene: TRBV6-6; CDR3 protein: CASSPREPWDEQYF
J gene: TRBJ2-1; V gene: TRBV28; CDR3 protein: CASLLAGGNEQFF
J gene: TRBJ1-1; V gene: TRBV18; CDR3 protein: CASSPKSGTPEAFF
J gene: TRBJ2-5; V gene: TRBV19; CDR3 protein: CASCSIRGETQYF
J gene: TRBJ2-7; V gene: TRBV11-3; CDR3 protein: CASSTGPDSYEQYF
J gene: TRBJ1-2; V gene: TRBV18; CDR3 protein: CASSPKGQGGNGYTF
J gene: TRBJ2-4; V gene: TRBV6-1; CDR3 protein: CASSESSRGATAQYF
J gene: TRBJ2-3; V gene: TRBV11-3; CDR3 protein: CASSYQGERQYF
J gene: TRBJ2-2; V gene: TRBV29-1; CDR3 protein: CSTSGPTNTGELFF
J gene: TRBJ2-1; V gene: TRBV19; CDR3 protein: CATNLDGGYYNEQFF
J gene: TRBJ2-2; V gene: TRBV27; CDR3 protein: CASSPIGGTITGELFF
J gene: TRBJ2-3; V gene: TRBV29-1; CDR3 protein: CSVGGGDTQYF
J gene: TRBJ2-5; V gene: TRBV9; CDR3 protein: CASSVTGLQETQYF
J gene: TRBJ2-3; V gene: TRBV6-1; CDR3 protein: CASSDRLAPDTQYF
J gene: TRBJ2-5; V gene: TRBV5-6; CDR3 protein: CASSLPIGGETQYF
J gene: TRBJ2-1; V gene: TRBV18; CDR3 protein: CASSLRSSGGSYNEQFF
J gene: TRBJ2-3; V gene: TRBV6-6; CDR3 protein: CASSAGTDTQYF
J gene: TRBJ2-5; V gene: TRBV5-1; CDR3 protein: CASSLLHEETQYF
J gene: TRBJ2-3; V gene: TRBV7-6; CDR3 protein: CASSLAWAVGTDTQYF
J gene: TRBJ1-5; V gene: TRBV10-3; CDR3 protein: CAISRVGNQPQHF
J gene: TRBJ2-7; V gene: TRBV5-8; CDR3 protein: CASSLEIREYEQYF
J gene: TRBJ2-1; V gene: TRBV18; CDR3 protein: CASSGTGGYNEQFF
J gene: TRBJ2-2; V gene: TRBV5-1; CDR3 protein: CASRQLATNTGELFF
J gene: TRBJ2-3; V gene: TRBV6-6; CDR3 protein: CASSDVGQITDTQYF
J gene: TRBJ2-1; V gene: TRBV7-3; CDR3 protein: CASSLGRGSYNEQFF
J gene: TRBJ1-1; V gene: TRBV6-6; CDR3 protein: CASITIKGQMNTEAFF